These T cell receptor beta chains were read from a single sample in a study. TCRdb reprocessed the 5' RACE reads with MiXCR, giving one entry per CDR3 protein. The table records 55,000 to 75,000 distinct CDR3 sequences, just under 30% of them present only once. The sequenced sample was tumor-infiltrating naive CD4+ T cells sorted from the breast tumor. Receptors were obtained from a female donor with breast cancer. Each CDR3 is given with its conserved first and last residue. D genes are given only for firm matches. Expanded clones get a size class; other rows say once, few or many, or leave the size out.

TRBJ2-7 | TRBV29-1 | NA | NA | CSVDDPLYEQYF | TGCAGCGTTGATGATCCCCTGTACGAGCAGTACTTC
TRBJ2-1 | TRBV20-1 | many | NA | CSARDNSVQNYNEQFF | TGCAGTGCTAGAGATAATAGCGTCCAAAACTACAATGAGCAGTTCTTC
TRBJ2-1 | TRBV12-3/TRBV12-4 | few | TRBD2 | CASSATSGGPEQFF | TGTGCCAGCAGTGCGACTAGCGGGGGGCCTGAGCAGTTCTTC
TRBJ2-5 | TRBV7-9 | few | NA | CASSKKETQYF | TGTGCCAGCAGCAAAAAAGAGACCCAGTACTTC
TRBJ1-6 | TRBV20-1 | NA | TRBD1 | CSAYGQGRRDTPLHF | TGCAGTGCTTATGGACAGGGAAGAAGGGATACACCCCTCCACTTT
TRBJ1-1 | TRBV20-1 | few | TRBD1 | CSARSGQGADEAFF | TGCAGTGCTAGGTCCGGACAGGGGGCGGATGAAGCTTTCTTT
TRBJ1-3 | TRBV18 | NA | NA | CANSPEGNTIYF | TGTGCCAACTCACCTGAGGGAAACACCATATATTTT
TRBJ2-3 | TRBV2 | NA | TRBD2 | CASSTGLAGSDTQYF | TGTGCCAGCAGTACCGGACTAGCGGGATCAGATACGCAGTATTTT
TRBJ2-3 | TRBV27 | many | NA | CASSLKRSTDTQYF | TGTGCCAGCAGTCTCAAGCGGAGCACAGATACGCAGTATTTT
TRBJ2-7 | TRBV7-2 | NA | NA | CASTNKRAQPYEQYF | TGTGCCAGCACCAATAAGAGAGCCCAACCCTACGAGCAGTACTTC
TRBJ2-5 | TRBV18 | NA | NA | CASSSPKGRETQYF | TGTGCCAGCTCAAGCCCCAAGGGTAGAGAGACCCAGTACTTC
TRBJ2-2 | TRBV20-1 | few | NA | CSARDQIGATTGELFF | TGCAGTGCTAGAGATCAGATTGGGGCAACGACCGGGGAGCTGTTTTTT
TRBJ2-4 | TRBV4-1 | NA | NA | CASSQNLAKTGRNIQYF | TGCGCCAGCAGCCAAAATTTGGCCAAAACGGGGAGAAACATTCAGTACTTC
TRBJ2-5 | TRBV11-2 | many | TRBD2 | CASSGTGGQETQYF | TGTGCCAGCAGCGGGACCGGGGGGCAAGAGACCCAGTACTTC
TRBJ2-1 | TRBV5-6 | NA | NA | CAGSFGAGDYNEQFF | TGTGCCGGCAGCTTCGGGGCAGGGGACTACAATGAGCAGTTCTTC
TRBJ2-1 | TRBV20-1 | few | NA | CSARGLVAYNEQFF | TGCAGTGCTAGAGGACTAGTCGCCTACAATGAGCAGTTCTTC
TRBJ1-5 | TRBV7-2 | few | NA | CASSTAGGLNQPQHF | TGTGCCAGCAGCACAGCTGGGGGCTTGAATCAGCCCCAGCATTTT
TRBJ2-7 | TRBV5-1 | NA | TRBD1 | CASSQGQVLGEQYF | TGCGCCAGCAGCCAAGGACAGGTCCTTGGGGAGCAGTACTTC
TRBJ1-2 | TRBV6-1 | many | TRBD1 | CASSDGRGRDGYTF | TGTGCCAGCAGTGATGGCAGGGGGCGTGATGGCTACACCTTC
TRBJ2-7 | TRBV6-5 | NA | TRBD2 | CASAGGSEQYF | TGTGCCAGCGCGGGGGGTAGCGAGCAGTACTTC
TRBJ2-5 | TRBV28 | NA | TRBD2 | CASSHRGDRAETQYF | TGTGCCAGCAGCCACCGGGGGGATAGGGCGGAGACCCAGTACTTC
TRBJ2-2 | TRBV7-2 | few | NA | CASSLHAGRSTGELFF | TGTGCCAGCAGCCTACACGCTGGTCGGTCCACCGGGGAGCTGTTTTTT
TRBJ1-6 | TRBV4-2 | few | NA | CASSQDWAHNNSPLHF | TGTGCCAGCAGCCAAGATTGGGCGCACAACAATTCACCCCTCCACTTT
TRBJ2-6 | TRBV20-1 | NA | TRBD1 | CSAIQGALGANVLTF | TGCAGTGCTATCCAGGGGGCGCTAGGGGCCAACGTCCTGACTTTC
TRBJ2-4 | TRBV12-3/TRBV12-4 | NA | NA | CASSLKHRVNIQYF | TGTGCCAGCAGTTTAAAACACAGGGTGAACATTCAGTACTTC
TRBJ2-3 | TRBV7-2 | few | NA | CASSYFGGSTDTQYF | TGTGCCAGCAGCTATTTCGGGGGAAGCACAGATACGCAGTATTTT
TRBJ2-1 | TRBV4-1 | NA | TRBD2 | CASSQDVQRGYNEQFF | TGCGCCAGCAGCCAAGATGTGCAGCGGGGGTACAATGAGCAGTTCTTC
TRBJ2-7 | TRBV12-3/TRBV12-4 | few | NA | CASSRPRDGSYEQYF | TGTGCCAGCAGTCGACCCCGGGACGGCTCCTACGAGCAGTACTTC
TRBJ2-5 | TRBV7-9 | few | NA | CASSLNNQETQYF | TGTGCCAGCAGCTTAAACAATCAAGAGACCCAGTACTTC
TRBJ1-2 | TRBV2 | many | NA | CASSPTKEATYGYTF | TGTGCCAGCAGCCCCACTAAGGAGGCTACTTATGGCTACACCTTC
TRBJ2-5 | TRBV6-4 | many | NA | CASSDSGGTLETQYF | TGTGCCAGCAGTGACTCAGGAGGGACACTAGAGACCCAGTACTTC
TRBJ2-1 | TRBV7-9 | medium-sized | NA | CASSLALAGSYNEQFF | TGTGCCAGCAGCTTAGCTCTAGCAGGCTCCTACAATGAGCAGTTCTTC
TRBJ2-7 | TRBV25-1 | NA | NA | CASSSRGTYEQYF | TGTGCCAGCAGTAGCAGGGGAACCTACGAGCAGTACTTC
TRBJ2-5 | TRBV11-2 | NA | TRBD1 | CASSPGTVSQETQYF | TGTGCCAGCAGCCCCGGGACAGTAAGTCAAGAGACCCAGTACTTC
TRBJ1-4 | TRBV5-4 | NA | NA | CASSLDRVAEKLFF | TGTGCCAGCAGCTTGGACAGGGTGGCGGAAAAACTGTTTTTT
TRBJ1-1 | TRBV6-1 | NA | TRBD1 | CASTIDRGNTEAFF | TGTGCCAGCACCATAGACAGGGGGAACACTGAAGCTTTCTTT
TRBJ2-7 | TRBV5-1 | many | NA | CASRPGRESSYEQYF | TGCGCCAGCAGGCCTGGACGGGAGAGCTCCTACGAGCAGTACTTC
TRBJ2-3 | TRBV20-1 | NA | NA | CSARGLVAGSEDTQYF | TGCAGTGCTAGAGGATTAGTAGCCGGGAGTGAAGATACGCAGTATTTT
TRBJ2-1 | TRBV9 | NA | NA | CASSVKGPFPGADNEQFF | TGTGCCAGCAGCGTAAAAGGCCCCTTTCCGGGAGCCGACAATGAGCAGTTCTTC
TRBJ2-3 | TRBV19 | NA | NA | CATRRGSTDTQYF | TGTGCCACCCGGCGGGGCTCCACAGATACGCAGTATTTT
TRBJ1-4 | TRBV20-1 | few | NA | CSARDPSGVDEKLFF | TGCAGTGCTAGAGATCCATCAGGGGTGGATGAAAAACTGTTTTTT
TRBJ1-2 | TRBV12-3/TRBV12-4 | few | TRBD1 | CASSIRTGGGYGYTF | TGTGCCAGCAGTATTCGGACAGGGGGCGGTTATGGCTACACCTTC
TRBJ1-1 | TRBV28 | NA | TRBD1 | CAITGGVYTEAFF | TGTGCCATTACAGGGGGAGTGTACACTGAAGCTTTCTTT
TRBJ2-3 | TRBV30 | NA | TRBD1 | CAWSSTGTGTDTQYF | TGTGCCTGGAGTTCAACCGGGACAGGGACAGATACGCAGTATTTT
TRBJ2-3 | TRBV7-9 | few | NA | CASSLRQSNTDTQYF | TGTGCCAGCAGCTTAAGGCAATCCAACACAGATACGCAGTATTTT
TRBJ2-2 | TRBV4-2 | NA | NA | CASSQDIRSTGELFF | TGTGCCAGCAGCCAAGATATCAGGAGCACCGGGGAGCTGTTTTTT
TRBJ1-1 | TRBV10-3 | NA | NA | CATSETESEAFF | TGTGCCACCAGTGAGACAGAGAGTGAAGCTTTCTTT
TRBJ1-1 | TRBV12-3/TRBV12-4 | NA | NA | CASGAGEWGTEAFF | TGTGCCAGCGGGGCAGGGGAGTGGGGAACTGAAGCTTTCTTT
TRBJ1-6 | TRBV6-5 | few | TRBD1 | CASSYSLRGTGSYNSPLHF | TGTGCCAGCAGTTACTCGCTTCGAGGGACAGGCTCCTATAATTCACCCCTCCACTTT
TRBJ2-3 | TRBV27 | few | NA | CASSSLRDTQYF | TGTGCCAGCAGTTCTCTCAGGGATACGCAGTATTTT
TRBJ1-1 | TRBV19 | NA | TRBD1 | CASLPGTASNTEAFF | TGTGCCAGTCTCCCCGGGACAGCTTCGAACACTGAAGCTTTCTTT
TRBJ2-3 | TRBV7-9 | many | NA | CASSLASGTDTQYF | TGTGCCAGCAGCTTAGCCTCCGGGACAGATACGCAGTATTTT
TRBJ2-7 | TRBV7-2 | many | TRBD2 | CASSPRHWTSGSYEQYF | TGTGCCAGCAGCCCACGCCACTGGACTAGCGGGAGCTACGAGCAGTACTTC
TRBJ2-5 | TRBV6-6 | NA | NA | CASKTDGGRETQYF | TGTGCCAGCAAAACAGATGGAGGGAGGGAGACCCAGTACTTC
TRBJ2-3 | TRBV20-1 | many | TRBD2 | CSARLSGGRASTDTQYF | TGCAGTGCTAGACTATCGGGCGGGAGGGCTAGCACAGATACGCAGTATTTT